A single sample is the source of the 11 T cell receptor beta chains below, sequenced in a study of T cells in Graves' hyperthyroidism and ophthalmopathy. Amplification of TCR beta CDR3 regions was performed using RNA transcripts as template. A set of HTBI primers served as the primers for a first-round RT-PCR of the TCR CDR3. TCRdb passed the multiplex PCR reads through MiXCR, listing each CDR3 protein once. This sample has around 800,000 distinct CDR3 sequences; over 35% occur once, and the top ten carry around 9.3%. The material sequenced was blood. These receptors came from a man in his late teens or twenties with Graves' hyperthyroidism.

This chain links TRBV2 with TRBJ2-7, with no clear D. Germline loops: CDR1 SNHLY, CDR2 FYNNEI. The V end lost 5 bases, the J end lost 0 bases, and 17 bases lay between the germline ends. The CDR3 has 16 residues. CDR3 DNA: TGTGCCAGCAGTCTCCTCGGATCCCAGAGCTCCTACGAGCAGTACTTC. This sequence encodes CASSLLGSQSSYEQYF.

Points on this clonotype: The junction differs from germline at one of its ends, possibly a read error. The chain is built from TRBV7-9 and TRBJ1-2, with 7 bases fitting TRBD1. CDR3 length equals 17 residues. Germline V lookup: CDR1 SEHNR, CDR2 FQNEAQ (reference sequence). CDR3: CASSHPLGGQRTRGYTF. The DNA for the CDR3 is TGCGCCAGCAGCCACCCCCTAGGGGGACAGCGGACGAGGGGCTACACCTTC.

This clonotype has a count of ten or more. The junction does not match germline at one end; this may be a read error. V usage is TRBV6-5 and J usage is TRBJ2-7; TRBD1 agrees at 9 bases. Germline lookup yields CDR1 MNHEY and CDR2 SVGAGI. This CDR3 region has 14 residues. This CDR3 reads CASRPGQGSYEQYF. The CDR3 DNA sequence: TGCGCCAGCAGGCCGGGACAGGGTTCCTACGAGCAGTACTTC.

Concerning this clonotype itself: A much more abundant neighbour one base away suggests this may be a read error. DNA of the CDR3: TGTGCCAGCAGCATACAGGGGGCAGACTATGGCTACACCTTC. It yields the protein CASSIQGADYGYTF. The chain links TRBV2 to TRBJ1-2; 9 bases map to TRBD1. After removal of 6 bases from V and 3 bases from J, the junction contained 5 bases not matched to a gene. The CDR3 totals 14 residues. In germline, CDR1 is SNHLY, CDR2 FYNNEI.

This clonotype has ten or more counts. The V call is TRBV7-8, the J call TRBJ1-3; possible D gene TRBD1, 5 bases. CDR1 is SGHVS, CDR2 FQNEAQ, per germline. The CDR3 extends over 13 amino acids. With 6 bases removed from V and 8 bases from J, the gap between germline ends came to 14 bases. The CDR3 loop reads CASRLPGGDTIYF. CDR3 nucleotides: TGTGCCAGCAGACTTCCCGGGGGTGACACCATATATTTT.

In this sample, this clonotype turned up once. The chain has TRBV29-1 and TRBJ2-2; 7 nucleotides align to TRBD1. This CDR3 is built from 15 residues. Losses at the gene ends were 6 bases for V and 2 bases for J; bases not matched to a gene: 9. Per germline, CDR1 SQVTM and CDR2 ANQGSEA. CDR3 nucleotide sequence: TGCAGCGTAGATTCCGGGACAGCAAACACCGGGGAGCTGTTTTTT. This gives the protein CSVDSGTANTGELFF.

DNA for the CDR3: TGCAGTGCTAGGGACAGGGAGGGGTACACTGAAGCTTTCTTT. This codes for CSARDREGYTEAFF. This sequence joins TRBV20-1 and TRBJ1-1; 8 nucleotides line up with TRBD1. V lost 3 bases and J lost 3; bases outside the gene matches: 6. Germline CDR1 and CDR2: DFQATT and SNEGSKA (reference sequence). The CDR3 is made up of 14 amino acids.

This clonotype was counted a few times. V usage is TRBV4-1 and J usage is TRBJ2-5; perhaps TRBD1 as D (6 bases). The CDR3 contains 20 residues. Trimming pared 1 base from V and 3 bases from J, leaving 27 bases between. CDR1 and CDR2 from the germline V gene are MGHRA and YSYEKL. DNA of the CDR3: TGCGCCAGCAGCCAAGTGGCAGGACAGCGCAATCCCTTCGAAAAAGAGACCCAGTACTTC. It specifies CASSQVAGQRNPFEKETQYF.

The V gene is TRBV12-3 or TRBV12-4, the J gene TRBJ1-2; 8 bases align to TRBD1. The CDR3 is 14 amino acids. The trim removed 6 bases at V and 4 bases at J, leaving 7 bases unmatched. CDR3 sequence reads: CASSMTGEVYGYTF. CDR3 nucleotide sequence: TGTGCCAGCAGCATGACAGGGGAAGTCTATGGCTACACCTTC.

This clonotype was seen many times. V is TRBV2 and J is TRBJ2-7, with TRBD1 identical over 7 bases. This CDR3 has 15 residues. J gave up 4 bases and V 1 base, and 7 bases lay outside the gene matches. Germline CDR1 SNHLY, CDR2 FYNNEI. CDR3 nucleotides: TGTGCCAGCAGTGAAGAACAGGGGATAGGGTACGAGCAGTACTTC. Protein product: CASSEEQGIGYEQYF.

V usage is TRBV12-3 or TRBV12-4 and J usage is TRBJ1-1; no definite D call. V lost 1 base and J lost 6, with 12 bases in between. The CDR3 spans 14 residues. The CDR3 nucleotides are TGTGCCAGCAGTTTAGATACCCTGTCGTCTGAAGCTTTCTTT. Translated, it gives CASSLDTLSSEAFF.